The 20 T cell receptor beta chains presented below share a single source sample, sequenced in a study of T cells in Graves' hyperthyroidism and ophthalmopathy (dated by TCRdb to 2018 to 2020). The method was multiplex PCR. Instrument on record: Illumina HiSeq 2000. Amplification of TCR beta CDR3 regions was carried out from RNA transcripts. For the first round of RT-PCR on the TCR CDR3, the HTBI primer set was used together with the Qiagen OneStep RT-PCR kit. TCRdb passed the public sequencing reads through fastp at Q25 and MiXCR, retaining productive beta sequences. CDR3 protein sequences are deduplicated, and each keeps its most common genes and DNA. This sample is represented by a few hundred thousand distinct CDR3 sequences; under 60% of them were singletons. The top ten hold about 8.3% of the sample. The source material was peripheral blood or thyroid tissue (not recorded which). Receptors originate from a woman aged 18-29 years with Graves' hyperthyroidism.

This clonotype was seen a single time. The genes are TRBV12-3 or TRBV12-4 and TRBJ1-1; D is unresolved. This CDR3 contains 13 residues. Trimming left V 7 bases short and J 1 base short, with 10 bases between. Written as DNA, the CDR3 is TGTGCCAGCACTCAGGCAACGAACACTGAAGCTTTCTTT. This gives the protein CASTQATNTEAFF.

The table lists this clonotype with many counts. This chain uses TRBV19 with TRBJ1-1; 7 bases are shared with TRBD1. The J segment lost 5 bases and the V segment lost 5 bases, leaving 11 bases of the junction unmatched. Looked up from germline, CDR1 is LNHDA and CDR2 is SQIVND (reference sequence). The length of the CDR3 is 15 residues. CDR3 amino acids: CASSAGTVLRTEAFF. CDR3 in DNA: TGTGCCAGTAGTGCGGGGACAGTCTTACGTACTGAAGCTTTCTTT.

This clonotype was seen ten or more times. This chain connects TRBV12-3 or TRBV12-4 to TRBJ1-4; possibly TRBD1 for D (5 bases). The V gene lost 6 bases and the J gene lost 3 bases, with 11 bases spanning the gap. The CDR3 loop spans 14 amino acids. CDR3 DNA sequence: TGTGCCAGCAGCTTTGGGGCCTCTAATGAAAAACTGTTTTTT. It is translated as CASSFGASNEKLFF.

The chain has TRBV5-1 and TRBJ2-3; D could derive from TRBD1 or TRBD2 (5 bases each). CDR3 length equals 13 residues. V gave up 3 bases and J gave up 8 bases, with 13 bases separating them. Germline values: CDR1 SGHRS, CDR2 YFSETQ. CDR3 DNA sequence: TGCGCCAGCAGCTCCGGCCTGGGGGTTACGCAGTATTTT. It specifies CASSSGLGVTQYF.

The chain is built from TRBV24-1 and TRBJ2-5; 7 positions agree with TRBD1. Trimming removed 3 bases from V and 3 bases from J; junction bases left unmatched: 6. Germline V gives CDR1 KGHDR, CDR2 SFDVKD. The CDR3 has 15 amino acids. DNA for the CDR3: TGTGCCACCAGTGATGGTTCACAGGGGAAAGAGACCCAGTACTTC. This translates into CATSDGSQGKETQYF.

This clonotype was counted at least ten times. V gene TRBV12-3 or TRBV12-4 combines with J gene TRBJ1-2; no clear D. The germline V and J ends were trimmed by 2 bases and 8 bases, with 15 bases remaining between them. The CDR3 extends over 14 amino acids. CDR3 in DNA: TGTGCCAGCAGTTTAATGGAAAGGGTCGGCGGCTACACCTTC. This gives the protein CASSLMERVGGYTF.

This clonotype has a count of ten or more. The J gene is TRBJ2-7, the V gene TRBV7-6; tentatively, D is TRBD2 (5 bases). V was cut by 5 bases and J by 9 bases, with 17 bases left in between. The V gene's germline CDR1 is SGHVS and CDR2 FNYEAQ. This CDR3 region has 13 residues. DNA of the CDR3: TGTGCCAGCAGCCTAGACTTAGGAGGAGTGCAGTACTTC. Its protein is CASSLDLGGVQYF.

The CDR3 DNA reads TGCAGTGCTACCGCGGGACAGGCAAATGAAAAACTGTTTTTT. Protein sequence: CSATAGQANEKLFF. This rearrangement joins TRBV20-1 to TRBJ1-4; 8 positions match TRBD1. CDR3 length: 14 amino acids. V was pared by 4 bases and J by 5 bases, with 6 bases of the junction left unmatched. Germline V gene sequence: CDR1 DFQATT, CDR2 SNEGSKA (reference sequence).

This clonotype appeared many times. This chain links TRBV6-5 with TRBJ2-1, with D hard to call. The V end lost 5 bases, the J end lost 6 bases, and 11 bases lay between the germline ends. Germline V gives CDR1 MNHEY, CDR2 SVGAGI. CDR3 length equals 13 residues. The CDR3: CASSPRSGNEQFF. The CDR3 DNA sequence: TGTGCCAGCAGTCCCCGATCGGGCAATGAGCAGTTCTTC.

This clonotype appeared a single time. The J gene is TRBJ2-2, the V gene TRBV5-6, with 8 bases identical to TRBD1. The CDR3 runs 16 residues. J was trimmed by 0 bases and V by 8 bases; bases with no gene match: 9. CDR1 is SGHDT, CDR2 YYEEEE, per germline. The CDR3 is CASTITGGSNTGELFF. Written as DNA, the CDR3 is TGTGCCAGTACTATCACAGGGGGATCGAACACCGGGGAGCTGTTTTTT.

The V gene is TRBV6-5, the J gene TRBJ2-7, with D maybe TRBD2 (6 bases). CDR1 is MNHEY and CDR2 is SVGAGI in the germline V gene. V was cut by 8 bases and J by 0 bases, with 17 bases left in between. There are 15 residues in the CDR3. The CDR3 sequence is CASGAEGGSSYEQYF. The CDR3, as DNA: TGTGCCAGCGGTGCGGAGGGCGGCAGCTCCTACGAGCAGTACTTC.

The chain has TRBV29-1 and TRBJ2-5; 9 positions agree with TRBD1. The CDR3 is 14 amino acids. CDR1 is SQVTM, CDR2 ANQGSEA, per germline. Germline trimming cut 5 bases from V and 5 bases from J; bases unmatched to any gene: 9. The CDR3 loop reads CSVLGQGYGETQYF. In DNA form, the CDR3 reads TGCAGCGTTTTGGGACAGGGATATGGGGAGACCCAGTACTTC.

J is TRBJ2-5 and V is TRBV4-1, with 8 nucleotides matching TRBD2. CDR3 length: 19 amino acids. With V trimmed by 3 bases and J by 1 base, 16 bases remained unmatched. Germline V lookup: CDR1 MGHRA, CDR2 YSYEKL. The CDR3 sequence is CASSHALAAMTGAQETQYF. The CDR3 DNA follows: TGCGCCAGCAGCCACGCACTAGCGGCCATGACGGGAGCCCAAGAGACCCAGTACTTC.

This clonotype was counted many times. The rearrangement joins TRBV15 to TRBJ2-7; D is possibly TRBD1 (6 bases). The length of the CDR3 is 15 residues. The germline V gene has CDR1 LNHNV and CDR2 YYDKDF (reference sequence). Trimming shortened V by 0 bases and J by 4 bases, and 13 bases separated the two germline ends. The CDR3 spells CATSREAGAHYEQYF. The CDR3 DNA sequence: TGTGCCACCAGCAGAGAGGCAGGGGCGCATTACGAGCAGTACTTC. The complete variable domain, with remaining parts taken from reference TRBV15 and TRBJ2-7, reads DAMVIQNPRYQVTQFGKPVTLSCSQTLNHNVMYWYQQKSSQAPKLLFHYYDKDFNNEADTPDNFQSRRPNTSFCFLDIRSPGLGDTAMYLCATSREAGAHYEQYFGPGTRLTVT.

As regards this clonotype: An end of the junction does not agree with germline; a read error may underlie this. The J gene is TRBJ2-3, the V gene TRBV20-1, with TRBD2 identical over 12 bases. Germline CDR1 reads DFQATT; CDR2 reads SNEGSKA (reference sequence). The CDR3 sequence is 14 residues long. CDR3 coding DNA: TGCAGTTCTAGCGGGAGGGCCTTTGAAGATACGCAGTATTTT. Amino acids: CSSSGRAFEDTQYF.

This chain uses TRBV7-4 with TRBJ1-5; TRBD1 aligns across 8 bases. Germline V gives CDR1 SGHVT, CDR2 SQSDAQ. The CDR3 spans 17 residues. J was trimmed by 3 bases and V by 0 bases; bases with no gene match: 7. CDR3 in amino acids: CASSLAQGQADNQPQHF. The CDR3 DNA sequence: TGTGCCAGCAGCTTAGCGCAGGGACAGGCGGACAATCAGCCCCAGCATTTT. Combining the CDR3 with reference TRBV7-4 and TRBJ1-5 gives the whole variable domain GAGVSQSPRYKVAKRGRDVALRCDSISGHVTLYWYRQTLGQGSEVLTYSQSDAQRDKSGRPSGRFSAERPERSVSTLKIQRTEQGDSAVYLCASSLAQGQADNQPQHFGDGTRLSIL.

This clonotype was seen a handful of times. This rearrangement joins TRBV6-1 to TRBJ2-7; the match to TRBD2 covers 9 bases. The V gene's germline CDR1 is MNHNS and CDR2 SASEGT. The CDR3 spans 14 residues. The V segment lost 7 bases and the J segment 5 bases; nucleotides outside the gene matches: 9. For the CDR3, the DNA is TGTGCCAGCATCGTCGCGGGAGGGTCCCACGAGCAGTACTTC. As protein: CASIVAGGSHEQYF.

The rearrangement links TRBV10-3 to TRBJ1-1; tentatively, D is TRBD1 (5 bases). Germline V gene sequence: CDR1 ENHRY, CDR2 SYGVKD. The V end was cut by 0 bases, the J end by 6 bases, with 8 bases between. This CDR3 is 13 amino acids long. This chain's CDR3 is CAISESGAAEAFF. The CDR3 region has the DNA TGTGCCATCAGTGAGTCAGGGGCCGCTGAAGCTTTCTTT.

This clonotype was detected a few times. The V call is TRBV29-1, the J call TRBJ1-1, with a weak D call TRBD1 (5 bases). Trimming stripped 3 bases from V and 14 bases from J, with 19 bases between. CDR3 size: 12 residues. Per germline, CDR1 SQVTM and CDR2 ANQGSEA. The DNA for the CDR3 is TGCAGCGTTGAGGGGGGGAACAATGAGCAGTTCTTT. Residues: CSVEGGNNEQFF.

In its sample, this clonotype was seen many times. The genes are TRBV7-9 and TRBJ1-1, with D tentatively TRBD1 (5 bases). Per the germline V gene, CDR1 is SEHNR and CDR2 is FQNEAQ (reference sequence). Trimming left V 5 bases short and J 2 bases short, with 21 bases between. The CDR3 runs to 17 residues. CDR3 in amino acids: CASSQSRTHYPNTEAFF. For the CDR3, the DNA is TGTGCCAGCAGCCAATCTCGGACACACTACCCTAACACTGAAGCTTTCTTT.